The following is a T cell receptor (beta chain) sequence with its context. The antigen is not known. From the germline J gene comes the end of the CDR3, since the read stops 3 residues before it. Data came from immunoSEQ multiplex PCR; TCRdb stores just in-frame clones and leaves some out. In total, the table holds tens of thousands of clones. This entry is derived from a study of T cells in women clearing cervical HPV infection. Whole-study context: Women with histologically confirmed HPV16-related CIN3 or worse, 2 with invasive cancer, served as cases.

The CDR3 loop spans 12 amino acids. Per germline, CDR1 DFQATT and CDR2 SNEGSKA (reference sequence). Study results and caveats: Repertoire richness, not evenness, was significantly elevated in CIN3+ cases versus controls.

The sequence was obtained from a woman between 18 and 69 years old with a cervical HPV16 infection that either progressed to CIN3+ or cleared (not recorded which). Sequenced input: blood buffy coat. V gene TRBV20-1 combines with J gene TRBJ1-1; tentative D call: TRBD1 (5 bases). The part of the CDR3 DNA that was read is TGCAGTGCTACCTCGGACAACCGGGAA. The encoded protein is CSATSDNRE. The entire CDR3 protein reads CSATSDNREAFF.